The 18 T cell receptor beta chains in this list originate from one sample, sequenced in a study of T-cell memory formation after mild COVID-19. TCRdb re-analysed the 5' RACE reads in MiXCR, keeping a single row per CDR3 protein. The sample has hundreds of thousands of distinct CDR3 sequences, around 27% seen once; the top ten hold around 12%. The specimen sequenced was PBMCs or a T cell subset sorted from them (not recorded which). These receptors all come from an adult woman who had mild COVID-19 (a few samples of this study predate the infection). Cell type and time point are not known.

This chain uses TRBV12-3 or TRBV12-4 with TRBJ1-2; 9 bases fit TRBD1. The CDR3 is 15 residues long. J was trimmed by 8 bases and V by 4 bases; bases with no gene match: 11. This chain's CDR3 is CASSSVGTGIKGYTF. The CDR3 coding sequence is TGTGCCAGCAGTTCCGTCGGGACAGGGATTAAAGGCTACACCTTC.

This chain uses TRBV10-3 with TRBJ1-1, with TRBD1 matching 8 bases. V lost 6 bases, J lost 6 bases, and 6 bases stayed unmatched. This CDR3 comprises 13 residues. Germline CDR1 reads ENHRY; CDR2 reads SYGVKD. The CDR3 here is CAISPGTGAEAFF. The DNA for the CDR3 is TGTGCCATCAGCCCCGGGACAGGAGCTGAAGCTTTCTTT.

In its sample, this clonotype was seen a few times. The V call is TRBV3-1, the J call TRBJ2-1, with 8 bases aligning to TRBD2. Germline-derived CDR1 and CDR2 are LGHDT and YNNKEL (reference sequence). V gave up 7 bases and J gave up 2 bases; unmatched junction bases: 7. This CDR3 contains 15 residues. CDR3 DNA: TGTGCCAGCAATTGGGGGACTAGACCCTACAATGAGCAGTTCTTC. Translation: CASNWGTRPYNEQFF.

V gene TRBV30 combines with J gene TRBJ2-3; the D is unclear. V gave up 4 bases and J gave up 5 bases, with 10 bases separating them. Germline CDR1 reads GTSNPN; CDR2 reads SVGIG (reference sequence). This CDR3 contains 12 residues. CDR3 sequence reads: CAWNPRVDTQYF. CDR3 in DNA: TGTGCCTGGAATCCCCGGGTAGATACGCAGTATTTT.

The V gene is TRBV10-3, the J gene TRBJ2-7, with 9 bases matching TRBD1. Germline CDR1 reads ENHRY; CDR2 reads SYGVKD. V was clipped by 10 bases and J by 2 bases; unmatched bases: 12. This CDR3 has 15 amino acids. In DNA form, the CDR3 reads TGTGCCACACACCCGGGACAGGGAGGCGCCTACGAGCAGTACTTC. Translating it yields CATHPGQGGAYEQYF.

The chain joins TRBV7-9 to TRBJ2-3, with TRBD1 matching over 8 bases. The germline V gene encodes CDR1 SEHNR and CDR2 FQNEAQ (reference sequence). J was trimmed by 5 bases and V by 0 bases; bases with no gene match: 7. The CDR3 totals 16 residues. The CDR3 region has the DNA TGTGCCAGCAGCTTAGCGACCGGACAGGGTGGAGATACGCAGTATTTT. Translated: CASSLATGQGGDTQYF.

The sample holds a few counts of this clonotype. The chain recombines TRBV29-1 with TRBJ2-5, with 7 bases lining up with TRBD1. There are 11 residues in the CDR3. J was trimmed by 10 bases and V by 6 bases; bases with no gene match: 8. The germline gives CDR1 SQVTM, CDR2 ANQGSEA. CDR3 coding DNA: TGCAGCGTCGACAGGGTCGGTGACCAGTACTTC. It codes for CSVDRVGDQYF.

Only a few counts were recorded for this clonotype. The V call is TRBV20-1, the J call TRBJ1-1; D call uncertain. Trimming took off 6 bases at V and 0 bases at J, with 17 bases between the two ends. Germline lookup yields CDR1 DFQATT and CDR2 SNEGSKA (reference sequence). This CDR3 region has 15 residues. CDR3 sequence: CSAPWRTSMNTEAFF. DNA of the CDR3: TGCAGTGCCCCCTGGAGGACGTCCATGAACACTGAAGCTTTCTTT.

As DNA, the CDR3 is TGCGCCAGCAGCTCCCTACTAGCGGGAGGATACACAGATACGCAGTATTTT. It specifies CASSSLLAGGYTDTQYF. The V gene is TRBV5-1, the J gene TRBJ2-3; TRBD2 agrees at 12 bases. The V gene's germline CDR1 is SGHRS and CDR2 YFSETQ. This CDR3 spans 17 amino acids. J was trimmed by 2 bases and V by 3 bases; bases with no gene match: 7.

The chain recombines TRBV2 with TRBJ2-3; no clear D. The CDR3 sequence is 14 residues long. Between the trimmed V and J ends, which lost 5 bases and 0 bases, there was a span of 9 bases. Germline V lookup: CDR1 SNHLY, CDR2 FYNNEI. CDR3 DNA: TGTGCCAGCAGTCCAACGCAGAGCACAGATACGCAGTATTTT. Its translation: CASSPTQSTDTQYF.

The J gene is TRBJ2-1, the V gene TRBV6-1; D unresolved. CDR1 is MNHNS and CDR2 is SASEGT in the germline V gene. V was pared by 0 bases and J by 1 base, with 7 bases between. The CDR3 runs to 15 residues. The CDR3 region is CASSEAWSSYNEQFF. The DNA of the CDR3 is TGTGCCAGCAGTGAAGCGTGGAGTTCCTACAATGAGCAGTTCTTC.

V and J are TRBV7-6 and TRBJ2-7, with TRBD1 matching over 11 bases. The germline V gene has CDR1 SGHVS and CDR2 FNYEAQ. Germline trimming cut 4 bases from V and 0 bases from J; bases unmatched to any gene: 5. This CDR3 has 16 amino acids. The CDR3 DNA is TGTGCCAGCAGCTCAGCCGGGACAGGGGGCTCCTACGAGCAGTACTTC. Amino acid sequence: CASSSAGTGGSYEQYF.

This clonotype occurred a few times. This chain links TRBV7-9 with TRBJ2-1; D is unresolved. V lost 8 bases and J lost 6, with 17 bases in between. Germline CDR1 is SEHNR and CDR2 is FQNEAQ (reference sequence). The CDR3 has 14 residues. CDR3 bases: TGTGCCAGCCTCAGCTTGGTAACGGGCAATGAGCAGTTCTTC. It codes for CASLSLVTGNEQFF.

In its sample, this clonotype was seen a few times. The chain recombines TRBV4-2 with TRBJ1-2; possibly TRBD1 for D (5 bases). Between the trimmed V and J ends, which lost 3 bases and 8 bases, there was a span of 19 bases. Germline V gene lookup returns CDR1 LGHNA and CDR2 YNFKEQ. The CDR3 is 15 amino acids. CDR3 DNA: TGTGCCAGCAGCCAGGGACCGGGGATGGTATTCGGCTACACCTTC. Translation: CASSQGPGMVFGYTF.

V gene TRBV29-1 combines with J gene TRBJ1-6; 8 bases match TRBD1. Germline lookup yields CDR1 SQVTM and CDR2 ANQGSEA. V shed 6 bases, J shed 7 bases, and the junction held 8 bases outside the gene matches. The CDR3 runs to 14 residues. In DNA form, the CDR3 reads TGCAGCGTCAGGACCGGGACAGGAAATTCACCCCTCCACTTT. Amino acid sequence: CSVRTGTGNSPLHF.

The sample holds a few counts of this clonotype. The chain combines TRBV18 with TRBJ2-2; a weak D match, TRBD1 (6 bases). The germline V and J ends were trimmed by 5 bases and 3 bases, with 16 bases remaining between them. Germline CDR1 KGHSH, CDR2 LQKENI. The CDR3 extends over 16 amino acids. The CDR3 nucleotides are TGTGCCAGCTCATCGCTCCCAGGGGCGGACACCGGGGAGCTGTTTTTT. This gives the protein CASSSLPGADTGELFF.

This clonotype was seen only a few times. The genes are TRBV25-1 and TRBJ2-5, with unresolved D. The CDR3 totals 15 residues. Trimming took 1 base from V and 4 from J, leaving 13 bases between them. The V gene's germline CDR1 is MGHDK and CDR2 SYGVNS. CDR3 in DNA: TGTGCCAGCAGTGAATCTACGAGAATCCCAGAGACCCAGTACTTC. Encoded protein: CASSESTRIPETQYF.

The chain combines TRBV2 with TRBJ2-3, with D uncertain. Between the trimmed V and J ends, which lost 3 bases and 0 bases, there was a span of 10 bases. The CDR3 contains 15 residues. The V gene's germline CDR1 is SNHLY and CDR2 FYNNEI. The CDR3 DNA sequence: TGTGCCAGCAGTGAGTCTCAAGCTAGCACAGATACGCAGTATTTT. It specifies CASSESQASTDTQYF.